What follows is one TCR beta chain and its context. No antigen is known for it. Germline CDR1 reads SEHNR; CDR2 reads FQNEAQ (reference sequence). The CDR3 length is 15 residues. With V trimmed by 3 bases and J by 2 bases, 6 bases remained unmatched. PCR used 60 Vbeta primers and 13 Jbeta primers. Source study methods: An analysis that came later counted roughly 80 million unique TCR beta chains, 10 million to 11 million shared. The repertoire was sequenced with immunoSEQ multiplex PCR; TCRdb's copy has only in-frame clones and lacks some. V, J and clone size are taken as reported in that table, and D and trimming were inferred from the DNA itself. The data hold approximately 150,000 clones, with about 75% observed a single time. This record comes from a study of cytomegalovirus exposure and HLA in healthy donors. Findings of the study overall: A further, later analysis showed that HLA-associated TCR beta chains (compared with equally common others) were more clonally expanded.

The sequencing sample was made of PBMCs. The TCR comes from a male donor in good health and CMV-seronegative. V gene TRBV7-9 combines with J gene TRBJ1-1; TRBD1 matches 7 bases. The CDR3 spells CASSFLQGRNTEAFF. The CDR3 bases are TGTGCCAGCAGCTTCTTACAGGGGAGAAACACTGAAGCTTTCTTT. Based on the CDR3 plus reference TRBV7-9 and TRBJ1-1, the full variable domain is DTGVSQNPRHKITKRGQNVTFRCDPISEHNRLYWYRQTLGQGPEFLTYFQNEAQLEKSRLLSDRFSAERPKGSFSTLEIQRTEQGDSAMYLCASSFLQGRNTEAFFGQGTRLTVV.